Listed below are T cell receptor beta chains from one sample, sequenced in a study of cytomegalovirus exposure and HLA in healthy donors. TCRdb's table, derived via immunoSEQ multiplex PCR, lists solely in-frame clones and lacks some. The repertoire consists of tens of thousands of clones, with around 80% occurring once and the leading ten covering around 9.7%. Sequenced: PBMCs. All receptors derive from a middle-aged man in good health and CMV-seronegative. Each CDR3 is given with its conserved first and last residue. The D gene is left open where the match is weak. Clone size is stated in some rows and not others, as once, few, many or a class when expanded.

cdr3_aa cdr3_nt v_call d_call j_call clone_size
CSVEVGQNYEQYF TGCAGCGTTGAGGTTGGGCAGAACTACGAGCAGTACTTC TRBV29-1 . TRBJ2-7 few
CASSISPGQGFYEQYF TGTGCCAGTAGTATTTCTCCGGGACAGGGGTTCTACGAGCAGTACTTC TRBV19 TRBD1 TRBJ2-7 .
CASSLTSGQGRQPQHF TGTGCCAGCAGTCTAACTTCAGGACAGGGGAGGCAGCCCCAGCATTTT TRBV27 TRBD1 TRBJ1-5 .
CAISAQGSSTDTQYF TGTGCCATCAGTGCTCAGGGGAGTAGCACAGATACGCAGTATTTT TRBV10-3 . TRBJ2-3 .
CASSLVNTGELFF TGTGCCAGCAGCTTGGTAAACACCGGGGAGCTGTTTTTT TRBV5-4 . TRBJ2-2 .
CASSFLAGATDTQYF TGTGCCAGCAGCTTTTTAGCGGGGGCTACAGATACGCAGTATTTT TRBV11-2 TRBD2 TRBJ2-3 once
CASSSVQGSLSYGYTF TGTGCCAGCAGCTCGGTCCAGGGTTCGCTCTCCTATGGCTACACCTTC TRBV5-4 . TRBJ1-2 .
CASSSGAMVSYGYTF TGCGCCAGCAGCTCCGGTGCAATGGTGAGCTATGGCTACACCTTC TRBV5-1 . TRBJ1-2 .
CASSAGDSTNEKLFF TGTGCCAGCAGCGCCGGGGACAGCACTAATGAAAAACTGTTTTTT TRBV27 TRBD1 TRBJ1-4 .
CASSVGSVNEKLFF TGTGCCAGCAGCGTAGGCTCGGTGAATGAAAAACTGTTTTTT TRBV9 . TRBJ1-4 once
CSASRNTEAFF TGCAGTGCTAGCCGGAACACTGAAGCTTTCTTT TRBV20-1 . TRBJ1-1 .
CSSSKEGLAVTDTQYF TGTTCCAGCAGCAAAGAGGGACTAGCGGTCACAGATACGCAGTATTTT TRBV7-9 TRBD2 TRBJ2-3 .
CASSQQGLYGYTF TGTGCCAGCAGTCAGCAGGGGCTCTATGGCTACACCTTC TRBV6-6 . TRBJ1-2 .
CASSVDKGLEPNQPQHF TGTGCCAGCAGTGTAGATAAGGGGCTCGAACCGAATCAGCCCCAGCATTTT TRBV2 . TRBJ1-5 .
CASSYSIGRNEAFF TGTGCCAGCAGTTACTCGATTGGCCGTAATGAAGCTTTCTTT TRBV6-5 . TRBJ1-1 .
CASSTRQGSSGNTIYF TGTGCCAGCAGTACTAGACAGGGCAGCTCTGGAAACACCATATATTTT TRBV28 TRBD1 TRBJ1-3 .
CASSLAPTGDWPYEQYF TGTGCCAGCAGCTTGGCGCCCACAGGGGACTGGCCCTACGAGCAGTACTTC TRBV5-6 . TRBJ2-7 .
CASSGGRVLSGANVLTF TGTGCCAGCAGTGGTGGGCGCGTTCTCTCTGGGGCCAACGTCCTGACTTTC TRBV27 . TRBJ2-6 .
CASSSTGPSNYGYTF TGTGCCAGCAGTTCGACAGGCCCTTCTAACTATGGCTACACCTTC TRBV28 . TRBJ1-2 .
CASSFMTGPLGDTQYF TGTGCCAGCAGCTTCATGACAGGGCCACTCGGGGATACGCAGTATTTT TRBV7-8 TRBD1 TRBJ2-3 .
CASSGGDFVFEQYF TGCGCCAGCAGTGGGGGGGATTTTGTGTTCGAGCAGTACTTC TRBV5-1 TRBD2 TRBJ2-7 few
CASSSRQGPGGYTF TGTGCCAGCAGCTCGAGACAGGGACCTGGGGGCTACACCTTC TRBV5-4 TRBD1 TRBJ1-2 .
CASSLEGQKTEAFF TGCGCCAGCAGCTTAGAGGGTCAGAAAACTGAAGCTTTCTTT TRBV5-1 . TRBJ1-1 .
CASSEGSPSNQPQHF TGTGCCAGCAGTGAAGGTAGCCCTAGCAATCAGCCCCAGCATTTT TRBV2 . TRBJ1-5 .
CASRRDRETGELFF TGTGCCAGCAGGCGCGACAGGGAAACCGGGGAACTGTTTTTT TRBV6-5 TRBD1 TRBJ2-2 .
CFSKQKPAYEQYF TGTTTTAGCAAGCAAAAGCCGGCCTACGAGCAGTACTTC TRBV7-8 . TRBJ2-7 .
CASSVQGNTDTQYF TGTGCCAGCAGCGTACAGGGAAACACAGATACGCAGTATTTT TRBV9 . TRBJ2-3 .
CASSLGPWTQNTGELFF TGTGCCAGCAGCCTAGGACCCTGGACACAGAACACCGGGGAGCTGTTTTTT TRBV7-2 . TRBJ2-2 .
CASSLAGQERYDTQYF TGCGCCAGCAGCTTGGCCGGGCAGGAGCGGTATGATACGCAGTATTTT TRBV5-1 . TRBJ2-3 once
CASSRSGETQYF TGTGCCAGCAGCCGATCCGGAGAGACCCAGTACTTC TRBV7-2 . TRBJ2-5 .
CASSLELAGGPQEQFF TGCGCCAGCAGCTTGGAACTAGCGGGAGGGCCGCAGGAGCAGTTCTTC TRBV5-1 TRBD2 TRBJ2-1 .
CASSLIKGTGYTGELFF TGTGCCAGCAGCCTAATAAAAGGGACAGGTTACACCGGGGAGCTGTTTTTT TRBV11-2 TRBD1 TRBJ2-2 once
CASSLESVTPTYQETQYF TGTGCCAGCAGCTTAGAGTCCGTGACACCAACGTACCAAGAGACCCAGTACTTC TRBV7-9 . TRBJ2-5 .
CASSWTVNYGYTF TGCGCCAGCAGTTGGACAGTTAACTATGGCTACACCTTC TRBV5-1 . TRBJ1-2 .
CASSLVRTSTDTQYF TGTGCCAGCAGCTTAGTTAGAACCAGCACAGATACGCAGTATTTT TRBV7-8 . TRBJ2-3 .
CASSPQGREVGEQYF TGTGCCAGCAGCCCACAGGGCAGAGAAGTTGGGGAGCAGTACTTC TRBV9 . TRBJ2-5 .
CASSIPSLSNQPQHF TGTGCCAGTAGTATCCCCAGTCTTAGCAATCAGCCCCAGCATTTT TRBV19 . TRBJ1-5 .
CASSLPNQPQHF TGTGCCAGCAGCTTGCCGAATCAGCCCCAGCATTTT TRBV5-6 . TRBJ1-5 .
CASSLYRGGSYEQYF TGTGCCAGCAGTTTATACAGGGGAGGCTCCTACGAGCAGTACTTC TRBV27 . TRBJ2-7 .
CASSAPGGSTEAFF TGTGCCAGCAGTGCTCCAGGCGGGAGCACTGAAGCTTTCTTT TRBV6-1 . TRBJ1-1 .
CASSAGQNQETQYF TGTGCCAGCAGTGCTGGACAGAACCAAGAGACCCAGTACTTC TRBV2 . TRBJ2-5 .
CASSLDSHEQYF TGCGCCAGCAGCTTGGACAGCCACGAGCAGTACTTC TRBV5-1 . TRBJ2-7 .
CASSFGGGSETQYF TGCGCCAGCAGCTTCGGCGGGGGATCGGAGACCCAGTACTTC TRBV5-1 TRBD2 TRBJ2-5 .
CASTWRSNEQFF TGTGCCAGCACTTGGAGGTCCAATGAGCAGTTCTTC TRBV6-1 . TRBJ2-1 .
CASSLGQEEAYEQYF TGTGCCAGCAGTTTAGGACAGGAGGAGGCCTACGAGCAGTACTTC TRBV27 TRBD1 TRBJ2-7 .
CASSELLAGGGSAYNEQFF TGTGCCAGCAGCGAACTACTAGCGGGAGGTGGTTCCGCCTACAATGAGCAGTTCTTC TRBV9 TRBD2 TRBJ2-1 .
CASKLGGGVGGDTDTQYF TGTGCCAGCAAACTGGGCGGGGGGGTCGGAGGAGACACAGATACGCAGTATTTT TRBV5-4 TRBD2 TRBJ2-3 once
CASISQRGTDTQYF TGTGCCAGCATCAGTCAGCGGGGCACAGATACGCAGTATTTT TRBV2 . TRBJ2-3 .
CASSLRVVQQRGLYSTDTQYF TGTGCCAGCAGCCTGCGAGTAGTACAGCAGCGGGGGTTATATAGCACAGATACGCAGTATTTT TRBV4-2 TRBD2 TRBJ2-3 few
CASSLDARVGTEAFF TGTGCCAGCAGTTTAGACGCGAGGGTGGGAACTGAAGCTTTCTTT TRBV27 . TRBJ1-1 once
CASNDRGFGPYSTF TGTGCCAGCAATGACAGGGGGTTCGGTCCTTATTCCACCTTC TRBV28 TRBD1 TRBJ1-2 once
CASSLSGDMDF TGTGCCAGCAGTTTATCCGGGGACATGGACTTC TRBV28 . TRBJ2-7 .
CASSLSDGRLNEQFF TGTGCCAGCAGCTTGTCGGACGGGAGGCTCAATGAGCAGTTCTTC TRBV5-6 TRBD2 TRBJ2-1 .
CASSTDRDAFF TGTGCCAGCAGCACTGACAGGGACGCTTTCTTT TRBV21-1 . TRBJ1-1 .
CSVDLPGIYEQYF TGCAGCGTCGACCTGCCAGGAATCTACGAGCAGTACTTC TRBV29-1 . TRBJ2-7 .
CASSLSTGGRETQYF TGCGCCAGCAGCTTGAGTACGGGGGGCCGAGAGACCCAGTACTTC TRBV5-1 . TRBJ2-5 .
CASSRLAGAYEQYF TGTGCCAGCAGCAGACTAGCGGGGGCATACGAGCAGTACTTC TRBV6-5 TRBD2 TRBJ2-7 .
CASSEWSPGADGYTF TGTGCCAGCAGTGAATGGTCCCCGGGAGCGGATGGCTACACCTTC TRBV6-1 . TRBJ1-2 .
CATSPDRDTEAFF TGTGCCACCAGCCCCGACAGGGACACTGAAGCTTTCTTT TRBV15 TRBD1 TRBJ1-1 .